This T cell receptor (beta chain) was identified during a study of Ad26.COV2.S vaccination and SARS-CoV-2 variants. Turning to the study itself: Trial arm assignment for the donor was COV1001 Ad26.COV2.S. Donor got 5x10^10 or 1x10^11 viral particles of Ad26.COV2.S.

CDR3 length: 16 amino acids. Germline values: CDR1 GTSNPN, CDR2 SVGIG (reference sequence). Trimming cost V 0 bases and J 5 bases; bases outside gene matches: 6. Sample treatment: roughly 20 received Ad26.COV2.S at low or high dose, single or two shots; about 5 received placebo; per-sample allocation not given. The samples were gathered on day 63 after the first injection of vaccine or placebo. TCRdb's copy holds only in-frame clones and misses some; the assay was immunoSEQ multiplex PCR. The sample includes a few hundred thousand clones, roughly 84% of them seen just once. Sequences were derived from peripheral blood, sampled in a trial of Ad26.COV2.S vaccine versus placebo. The rearrangement uses TRBV30 and TRBJ2-3; 12 bases line up with TRBD2. This sequence originates from a person aged 18-65 years who received the Ad26.COV2.S COVID-19 vaccine or a placebo. The DNA for the CDR3 is TGTGCCTGGAGTGTCCCCACTAGCGGGGGGTTAGATACGCAGTATTTT. Its protein is CAWSVPTSGGLDTQYF. The variable domain in full, completed from reference TRBV30 and TRBJ2-3, reads SQTIHQWPATLVQPVGSPLSLECTVEGTSNPNLYWYRQAAGRGLQLLFYSVGIGQISSEVPQNLSASRPQDRQFILSSKKLLLSDSGFYLCAWSVPTSGGLDTQYFGPGTRLTVL.